This TCR beta chain was identified during a study of T cells in Graves' hyperthyroidism and ophthalmopathy. General study results and limits: Through a model of 13 V-J features, ophthalmopathy was separated from stable hyperthyroidism.

There were TCR beta CDR3 regions amplified from RNA transcripts. First-round RT-PCR targeting the TCR CDR3 was performed with the HTBI primer set. TCRdb re-derived calls from the multiplex PCR reads in MiXCR, one entry per CDR3 protein. This table holds about 560,000 distinct CDR3 sequences, roughly 14% found once. The CDR3 is 17 residues long. V lost 0 bases, J lost 3 bases, and 18 bases lay in between. Germline loops: CDR1 LNHNV, CDR2 YYDKDF (reference sequence). On this clonotype: The target antigen is unknown.

Investigators excluded patients with uncontrolled infection, other autoimmune disease, pregnancy or lactation. V gene TRBV15 combines with J gene TRBJ2-7; unclear D gene. Sequenced input: blood. The sequence was obtained from a woman aged 25 to 39 with Graves' hyperthyroidism. CDR3 sequence (DNA): TGTGCCACCAGCAGAGAAATCTCTGGGTCAAGAGGCTACGAGCAGTACTTC. Its protein product is CATSREISGSRGYEQYF.